This T cell receptor (beta chain) is from a study of blood T cell repertoires in COVID-19. At the level of the study: The analysed material was cDNA or gDNA that came from T cells, B-cell-depleted T cells, or PBMCs.

Germline lookup yields CDR1 SGHTA and CDR2 FQGTGA. This CDR3 is built from 19 residues. V dropped 6 bases and J dropped 4; count of bases not matched to a gene: 20. As originally analysed: Estimation of nucleated cell counts was performed using reference gene primer amplification. Only in-frame clones appear in the TCRdb table, and some are missing; sequencing was by immunoSEQ multiplex PCR. V and J calls and clone size are those listed in that table; D and trimming were worked out from the DNA. Here the sample spans 150,000 to 200,000 clones, 80% to 85% being singletons. A Seattle source enrolled patients during active infection and followed them longitudinally.

The sequence was obtained from a woman aged 65 to 85 with COVID-19, enrolled during active disease. The sequenced material came from peripheral blood. This chain connects TRBV7-3 to TRBJ1-5; 8 bases align to TRBD1. CDR3 DNA: TGTGCCAGCAGGCGTCCGACATTTCCAAGACAGGGGTTGAATCAGCCCCAGCATTTT. As protein: CASRRPTFPRQGLNQPQHF.